This TCR beta chain was sequenced for a study of T cell responses to AZD1222 COVID-19 vaccine. Second-dose groups at about 4 or about 12 weeks were pooled. Overall study findings and caveats: Spike-wide coverage was observed for vaccine-associated CD4 TCRs, with dominant responses at 160-218 and 743-854.

Generated by immunoSEQ multiplex PCR, the TCRdb table keeps only in-frame clones and is missing some. The repertoire holds 150,000 to 200,000 clones, with 70% to 90% as singletons. This clone has only a few counts. Its antigen is not known. Sequencing was performed on peripheral blood, taken 28 days after the second AZD1222 dose. The sequence came from an adult who received the AZD1222 COVID-19 vaccine.

The CDR3 sequence: CSVGVGGTEQFF. DNA for the CDR3: TGCAGCGTTGGCGTCGGGGGCACTGAGCAGTTCTTC. V usage is TRBV29-1 and J usage is TRBJ2-1; D may match TRBD1 or TRBD2 (6 bases each). Trimming left V 4 bases short and J 9 bases short, with 13 bases between. Per the germline V gene, CDR1 is SQVTM and CDR2 is ANQGSEA. CDR3 length: 12 amino acids.